Below are 26 T cell receptor beta chains sequenced from a single sample in a study of beta chain features in type 1 diabetes. The whole isolated RNA underwent reverse transcription, so sequencing captured expressed TCRB transcripts. The method was immunoSEQ multiplex PCR; TCRdb's version includes in-frame clones alone and lacks a portion of them. Seen here are about 150,000 clones, nearly 9.5% observed once, and the top ten hold about 0.68%. The material sequenced was central memory CD4+ T cells from blood. The receptors come from a man between 18 and 29 years old in good health.

This clone was counted between two and nine times. The chain recombines TRBV2 with TRBJ2-3, with 8 bases identical to TRBD2. Trimming took 2 bases from V and 6 from J; bases not matched to a gene: 7. Germline assignment: CDR1 SNHLY and CDR2 FYNNEI. The length of the CDR3 is 15 residues. The CDR3 is CASSEPLSSGDTQYF. The CDR3 DNA is TGTGCCAGCAGTGAACCGTTGTCTAGCGGGGATACGCAGTATTTT.

The chain links TRBV5-1 to TRBJ2-7; D might be TRBD1 (5 bases). Germline CDR1 reads SGHRS; CDR2 reads YFSETQ. The CDR3 is made up of 12 amino acids. With 4 bases removed from V and 4 bases from J, the gap between germline ends came to 9 bases. The CDR3 spells CASSRDSYEQYF. In DNA, the CDR3 is TGCGCCAGCAGCCGCGACAGTTACGAGCAGTACTTC.

This clone was seen a few times. The V and J genes are TRBV6-1 and TRBJ2-2; TRBD1 might be the D (5 bases). V lost 1 base and J 0 bases, leaving 6 bases between the germline ends. CDR1 and CDR2 (germline): MNHNS, SASEGT. The CDR3 spans 15 residues. The DNA for the CDR3 is TGTGCCAGCAGTGAAGGCAGGGCGAACACCGGGGAGCTGTTTTTT. Its translation is CASSEGRANTGELFF.

The CDR3 reads CATQSGGSGAEAFF. The DNA for the CDR3 is TGTGCCACACAAAGTGGAGGGTCCGGGGCTGAAGCTTTCTTT. The chain has TRBV6-1 and TRBJ1-1, with D uncertain. The CDR3 length is 14 residues. V lost 10 bases, J lost 6 bases, and 21 bases lay in between. Germline V gene data show CDR1 as MNHNS and CDR2 as SASEGT.

This clone was recorded many times. The chain employs TRBV25-1 and TRBJ2-7; 10 nucleotides agree with TRBD1. This CDR3 spans 14 amino acids. After removal of 6 bases from V and 0 bases from J, the junction contained 2 bases not matched to a gene. The germline gives CDR1 MGHDK, CDR2 SYGVNS. In DNA form, the CDR3 reads TGTGCCAGCAGCAGGACAGGGGGCTCCTACGAGCAGTACTTC. Translation: CASSRTGGSYEQYF.

The V and J genes are TRBV10-3 and TRBJ1-5; a weak D match, TRBD1 (5 bases). The germline V and J ends were trimmed by 0 bases and 5 bases, with 14 bases remaining between them. This CDR3 is built from 16 residues. Germline V lookup: CDR1 ENHRY, CDR2 SYGVKD. The DNA of the CDR3 is TGTGCCATCAGTGAGTCACGGGGGGGTACGGATCAGCCCCAGCATTTT. Encoded protein: CAISESRGGTDQPQHF.

The gene calls are TRBV5-4 and TRBJ1-2; tentatively, D is TRBD1 (5 bases). Trimming took off 3 bases at V and 7 bases at J, with 10 bases between the two ends. CDR3 length: 12 amino acids. CDR1 and CDR2 (germline): SGHNT, YYREEE (reference sequence). CDR3 amino acids: CASSWGDGGYTF. CDR3 in DNA: TGTGCCAGCAGCTGGGGGGACGGTGGCTACACCTTC. Variable domain in full (rest from reference TRBV5-4 and TRBJ1-2): ETGVTQSPTHLIKTRGQQVTLRCSSQSGHNTVSWYQQALGQGPQFIFQYYREEENGRGNFPPRFSGLQFPNYSSELNVNALELDDSALYLCASSWGDGGYTFGSGTRLTVV.

This clone occurred a few times. The chain carries TRBV30 and TRBJ2-7, with 8 bases identical to TRBD1. Germline CDR1 and CDR2: GTSNPN and SVGIG (reference sequence). The trim removed 3 bases at V and 2 bases at J, leaving 3 bases unmatched. The CDR3 spans 13 residues. Here the CDR3 reads CAWRQGVPYEQYF. For the CDR3, the DNA is TGTGCCTGGAGACAGGGGGTCCCCTACGAGCAGTACTTC.

The sample holds many counts of this clone. The rearrangement links TRBV7-9 to TRBJ2-3, with 9 bases that match TRBD2. CDR1 is SEHNR and CDR2 is FQNEAQ in the germline V gene (reference sequence). J was trimmed by 4 bases and V by 6 bases; bases with no gene match: 8. CDR3 length: 15 amino acids. CDR3 amino acids: CASSGLAGIADTQYF. In nucleotides, the CDR3 is TGTGCCAGCAGTGGGCTAGCGGGGATCGCAGATACGCAGTATTTT.

This clone has a handful of counts. The rearrangement joins TRBV30 to TRBJ2-5, with a tentative D call TRBD1 (6 bases). CDR3 length: 13 residues. V lost 5 bases to trimming and J lost 5 bases, with 15 bases between them. The V gene's germline CDR1 is GTSNPN and CDR2 SVGIG (reference sequence). As DNA, the CDR3 is TGTGCCTGGCACACAGGGTCTGGGGAGACCCAGTACTTC. Translated: CAWHTGSGETQYF.

The V and J genes are TRBV11-1 and TRBJ2-3, with TRBD2 matching 10 bases. CDR3 length: 15 residues. V trimming: 7 bases; J trimming: 4 bases; junction bases outside the gene matches: 8. The germline V gene encodes CDR1 SGHAT and CDR2 FQDESV (reference sequence). The CDR3: CASNPSGGLSDTQYF. CDR3 coding DNA: TGTGCCAGCAACCCTAGCGGGGGTTTATCAGATACGCAGTATTTT.

This clone was counted at least ten times. This chain links TRBV7-2 with TRBJ2-7; D is perhaps TRBD1 (6 bases). Trimming removed 2 bases at V and 6 bases at J, with 14 bases between. CDR3 length: 14 residues. Germline assignment: CDR1 SGHTA and CDR2 FQGNSA. The CDR3 nucleotides are TGTGCCAGCAGCTTAACAGTATCAGGGGCCGAGCAGTACTTC. It codes for CASSLTVSGAEQYF.

This clone has just a few counts. The rearrangement uses TRBV2 and TRBJ1-2; no firm D call. CDR3 size: 13 residues. CDR1 and CDR2 (germline): SNHLY, FYNNEI. The V end lost 3 bases, the J end lost 4 bases, and 9 bases lay between the germline ends. The CDR3 coding sequence is TGTGCCAGCAGTGATTGGGCTGGCTATGGCTACACCTTC. This codes for CASSDWAGYGYTF.

The genes are TRBV9 and TRBJ2-2; 7 nucleotides agree with TRBD1. J lost 0 bases, V lost 0 bases, and 2 bases had no gene match. The CDR3 is 16 amino acids. CDR1 and CDR2 (germline): SGDLS, YYNGEE. CDR3 nucleotides: TGTGCCAGCAGCGTAGGGGGACAGACGAACACCGGGGAGCTGTTTTTT. It specifies CASSVGGQTNTGELFF.

The chain recombines TRBV7-3 with TRBJ2-2; D may be TRBD1 (6 bases). The germline V gene encodes CDR1 SGHTA and CDR2 FQGTGA. V lost 5 bases, J lost 6 bases, and 16 bases lay in between. This CDR3 comprises 15 residues. The CDR3 sequence: CASSAMAQGPGELFF. In DNA form, the CDR3 reads TGTGCCAGCAGCGCAATGGCCCAGGGGCCCGGGGAGCTGTTTTTT.

The chain is built from TRBV15 and TRBJ2-1, with 9 nucleotides matching TRBD2. Unmatched junction bases numbered 10, after V lost 1 base and J lost 9 bases. The CDR3 totals 16 residues. CDR1 is LNHNV, CDR2 YYDKDF, per germline (reference sequence). CDR3 sequence: CATSRVLAGGPVEQFF. The CDR3 DNA is TGTGCCACCAGCAGAGTTTTGGCGGGGGGGCCGGTTGAGCAGTTCTTC.

This clone was found a few times. The rearrangement joins TRBV20-1 to TRBJ2-3; perhaps TRBD2 as D (7 bases). CDR1 is DFQATT and CDR2 is SNEGSKA in the germline V gene (reference sequence). The CDR3 extends over 11 amino acids. CDR3 loop: CKSGGRDTQYF. The CDR3 region has the DNA TGCAAATCGGGGGGCCGAGATACGCAGTATTTT.

This clone turned up a few times. The V and J genes are TRBV30 and TRBJ2-7, with TRBD2 matching 11 bases. J gave up 0 bases and V 4 bases, and 8 bases lay outside the gene matches. CDR1 is GTSNPN and CDR2 is SVGIG in the germline V gene (reference sequence). This CDR3 has 16 residues. In nucleotides, the CDR3 is TGTGCCTGGAAGGGTACTAGCGGGGGACTCTCCTACGAGCAGTACTTC. It is translated as CAWKGTSGGLSYEQYF.

This clone has more than one count but fewer than ten. V is TRBV7-2 and J is TRBJ1-2; D remains unclear. V was pared by 1 base and J by 5 bases, with 5 bases between. Germline V gene sequence: CDR1 SGHTA, CDR2 FQGNSA. The CDR3 spans 12 residues. The CDR3 nucleotides are TGTGCCAGCAGCTTAGAGCCATATGGCTACACCTTC. It yields the protein CASSLEPYGYTF. Variable domain in full (rest from reference TRBV7-2 and TRBJ1-2): GAGVSQSPSNKVTEKGKDVELRCDPISGHTALYWYRQSLGQGLEFLIYFQGNSAPDKSGLPSDRFSAERTGGSVSTLTIQRTQQEDSAVYLCASSLEPYGYTFGSGTRLTVV.

The chain has TRBV6-1 and TRBJ1-6; the D gene is possibly TRBD1 (5 bases). The CDR3 runs 16 residues. The germline V gene encodes CDR1 MNHNS and CDR2 SASEGT. Trimming took off 0 bases at V and 8 bases at J, with 14 bases between the two ends. CDR3 nucleotides: TGTGCCAGCAGTGAAGCCCGACAGTCCCCCTATTCACCCCTCCACTTT. Translation: CASSEARQSPYSPLHF.

This rearrangement joins TRBV30 to TRBJ1-3, with a weak D call TRBD1 (5 bases). V was pared by 1 base and J by 9 bases, with 16 bases between. The CDR3 loop spans 14 amino acids. CDR1 GTSNPN and CDR2 SVGIG come from the germline V gene (reference sequence). CDR3 amino acids: CAWSENAGRRTIYF. As DNA, the CDR3 is TGTGCCTGGAGTGAAAACGCGGGGCGGCGCACCATATATTTT.

This clone was counted between two and nine times. V and J are TRBV6-5 and TRBJ1-1; TRBD1 matches at 10 bases. Germline V CDR1 and CDR2: MNHEY, SVGAGI. V gave up 5 bases and J gave up 4 bases; unmatched junction bases: 1. The CDR3 spans 13 residues. The CDR3 DNA reads TGTGCCAGCAGTGACAGGGGGCTCACTGAAGCTTTCTTT. As protein: CASSDRGLTEAFF.

This clone turned up a few times. The chain combines TRBV9 with TRBJ1-1, with D maybe TRBD1 (5 bases). Trimming removed 0 bases at V and 8 bases at J, with 14 bases between. Germline V gives CDR1 SGDLS, CDR2 YYNGEE. The CDR3 totals 14 residues. Here the CDR3 reads CASSVATAGREAFF. The CDR3 nucleotides read TGTGCCAGCAGCGTAGCTACCGCAGGGCGAGAAGCTTTCTTT.

The chain recombines TRBV5-1 with TRBJ1-1; 9 positions match TRBD1. Trimming removed 4 bases from V and 4 bases from J; junction bases left unmatched: 8. The CDR3 contains 15 residues. Germline CDR1 is SGHRS and CDR2 is YFSETQ. The CDR3 region has the DNA TGCGCCAGCAGCCCTCGACAGGGGGACGGCACTGAAGCTTTCTTT. Translated: CASSPRQGDGTEAFF.

The V gene is TRBV11-3, the J gene TRBJ2-7; D remains ambiguous. V lost 5 bases and J 1 base, leaving 12 bases between the germline ends. CDR3 length: 14 amino acids. CDR1 is SGHNT, CDR2 YENEEA, per germline. The CDR3 coding sequence is TGTGCCAGCAGCCCTACTTGGCGGTCCTACGAGCAGTACTTC. Its translation: CASSPTWRSYEQYF. Drawing the rest from reference TRBV11-3 and TRBJ2-7, the complete variable domain is EAGVVQSPRYKIIEKKQPVAFWCNPISGHNTLYWYLQNLGQGPELLIRYENEEAVDDSQLPKDRFSAERLKGVDSTLKIQPAELGDSAVYLCASSPTWRSYEQYFGPGTRLTVT.

This clone was observed a few times. This chain joins TRBV2 and TRBJ2-1; 12 nucleotides line up with TRBD2. V gave up 11 bases and J gave up 9 bases; unmatched junction bases: 8. The length of the CDR3 is 13 residues. Germline values: CDR1 SNHLY, CDR2 FYNNEI. CDR3 nucleotides: TGTGCCTGTCTAGCGGGGGGGCTCGGTGAGCAGTTCTTC. This translates into CACLAGGLGEQFF.